A selection of T cell receptor beta chains follows, all from one sample in a study of cytomegalovirus exposure and HLA in healthy donors. Clones were sequenced by immunoSEQ multiplex PCR, and TCRdb holds only the in-frame ones, with some missing. The data contain tens of thousands of clones, 75% to 80% of them singletons. Sequenced sample: PBMCs. The receptors derive from a man aged 18 to 29 in good health and CMV-seronegative. CDR3s leave out the opening cysteine and the closing phenylalanine or tryptophan.

J gene,CDR3 length,V gene,CDR3 protein
TRBJ2-3,17,TRBV4-3,ASSQEFATSGGAEDTQY
TRBJ2-3,13,TRBV6-4,ASSDSGESTDTQY
TRBJ1-5,12,TRBV5-6,ASSFQGRNQPQH
TRBJ2-3,14,TRBV27,ASSLIRGLGTDTQY
TRBJ1-2,11,TRBV28,ASRAEVRNGYT
TRBJ2-5,14,TRBV11-3,ASSVSTGVTQETQY
TRBJ2-5,12,TRBV10-3,AISLGQVGETQY
TRBJ1-1,12,TRBV29-1,SVSPGQGDTEAF
TRBJ2-1,10,TRBV6-1,ASSDLAGEQF
TRBJ2-1,11,TRBV19,ASSIVPPIVQF
TRBJ1-1,10,TRBV19,ASNSGLTEAF
TRBJ1-1,12,TRBV7-9,ASSQSGQKKLTF
TRBJ2-4,10,TRBV30,AWNQGTGIQY
TRBJ1-2,12,TRBV5-4,ASSSRDRPGGYT
TRBJ2-1,14,TRBV5-6,ASSNIRLAGGQEQF
TRBJ1-2,13,TRBV10-3,AISDTDPLNYGYT